Presented here are 16 T cell receptor beta chains from one specimen sequenced in a study of T-cell reconstitution after alpha-beta-depleted transplantation in children. The library targeted TCRbeta and was prepared with unique molecular identifiers. TCRdb ran MiXCR on the PCR reads and lists one entry per CDR3 protein. The sample has 500,000 to 600,000 distinct CDR3 sequences; over 20% are singletons. Sequenced here: PBMCs, sampled before TCRalphabeta/CD19-depleted stem cell transplant. The receptor source for this set is a boy under three years old with Wiskott-Aldrich syndrome, due to receive a stem cell transplant.

The CDR3 DNA is TGTGCCAGCAGCTTGGAGGGACCCCTCGGTGGCTACACCTTC. Encoded protein: CASSLEGPLGGYTF. This rearrangement joins TRBV7-9 to TRBJ1-2; maybe TRBD1 (5 bases). The CDR3 has 14 amino acids. The germline V and J ends were trimmed by 3 bases and 7 bases, with 15 bases remaining between them. Germline values: CDR1 SEHNR, CDR2 FQNEAQ (reference sequence).

The genes are TRBV5-1 and TRBJ2-2, with no clear D. Germline lookup yields CDR1 SGHRS and CDR2 YFSETQ. The CDR3 spans 15 residues. Trimming pared 0 bases from V and 5 bases from J, leaving 11 bases between. For the CDR3, the DNA is TGCGCCAGCAGCTTGGGCCTGGCTATAACCGGGGAGCTGTTTTTT. The encoded protein is CASSLGLAITGELFF.

This clonotype was seen more than once but under ten times. V gene TRBV29-1 combines with J gene TRBJ2-7; D is possibly TRBD2 (5 bases). CDR3 length: 13 residues. CDR1 SQVTM and CDR2 ANQGSEA come from the germline V gene. Trimming shortened V by 6 bases and J by 3 bases, and 15 bases separated the two germline ends. CDR3 nucleotide sequence: TGCAGCGTAGGTGGTGGGGAGCACTACGAGCAGTACTTC. It is translated as CSVGGGEHYEQYF.

V is TRBV15 and J is TRBJ2-7, with 9 bases fitting TRBD2. The V gene's germline CDR1 is LNHNV and CDR2 YYDKDF (reference sequence). With 0 bases clipped from V and 0 bases from J, the junction kept 9 bases outside the gene matches. CDR3 length equals 18 residues. The CDR3 region has the DNA TGTGCCACCAGCAGAGATGGGGGGAGAGCGGGGGGCTCCTACGAGCAGTACTTC. Its translation: CATSRDGGRAGGSYEQYF.

The rearrangement joins TRBV12-3 or TRBV12-4 to TRBJ1-1; D gene ambiguous. The CDR3 contains 13 residues. V was pared by 2 bases and J by 1 base, with 5 bases between. The CDR3 region has the DNA TGTGCCAGCAGTTTACACCAGAACACTGAAGCTTTCTTT. This encodes CASSLHQNTEAFF.

This sequence joins TRBV29-1 and TRBJ2-3; 12 nucleotides line up with TRBD2. This CDR3 region has 14 residues. In germline, CDR1 is SQVTM, CDR2 ANQGSEA. Trimming at V came to 4 bases and at J to 5 bases, leaving 4 bases not matched to a gene. The CDR3 bases are TGCAGCGTTGGACTAGCGGGAGCTATAGATACGCAGTATTTT. Translating it yields CSVGLAGAIDTQYF.

This clonotype was found a few times. V and J are TRBV20-1 and TRBJ2-3; 11 nucleotides agree with TRBD2. The J segment lost 6 bases and the V segment lost 5 bases, leaving 4 bases of the junction unmatched. Germline values: CDR1 DFQATT, CDR2 SNEGSKA (reference sequence). The CDR3 spans 13 residues. Here the CDR3 reads CSARLAGRDTQYF. The CDR3 coding sequence is TGCAGTGCTCGACTAGCGGGGCGGGATACGCAGTATTTT.

The J gene is TRBJ2-7, the V gene TRBV10-3; 8 bases line up with TRBD1. The CDR3 totals 14 residues. Germline lookup yields CDR1 ENHRY and CDR2 SYGVKD. V lost 4 bases and J lost 6; bases outside the gene matches: 8. This CDR3 is CAISGQGYSGEQYF. CDR3 bases: TGTGCCATCAGTGGACAGGGGTATAGCGGCGAGCAGTACTTC.

This clonotype came up a few times. The V and J genes are TRBV7-3 and TRBJ2-1; 11 bases are a match to TRBD2. The CDR3 sequence is 17 residues long. V was clipped by 5 bases and J by 6 bases; unmatched bases: 12. Germline-derived CDR1 and CDR2 are SGHTA and FQGTGA. As DNA, the CDR3 is TGTGCCAGCAGCCCCAAGGTAGCGGGAGGGTGGTTCAATGAGCAGTTCTTC. This encodes CASSPKVAGGWFNEQFF.

This clonotype was found a few times. The CDR3 nucleotides are TGCGCCAGCAGCCCCGGGGGCGGGAGAGTAGAGACCCAGTACTTC. Translated, it gives CASSPGGGRVETQYF. The chain joins TRBV5-1 to TRBJ2-5, with a possible D match to TRBD2 (7 bases). Looked up from germline, CDR1 is SGHRS and CDR2 is YFSETQ. The CDR3 loop spans 15 amino acids. The ends were cut back, 4 bases at V and 4 bases at J, with 17 bases in the middle.

This clonotype was counted a few times. The chain carries TRBV9 and TRBJ2-1; D unresolved. Trimming took 0 bases from V and 8 from J, leaving 9 bases between them. Germline loops: CDR1 SGDLS, CDR2 YYNGEE. The CDR3 consists of 13 residues. Here the CDR3 reads CASSVAPSYEQFF. CDR3 DNA sequence: TGTGCCAGCAGCGTAGCTCCTTCGTATGAGCAGTTCTTC.

The gene calls are TRBV10-2 and TRBJ2-7; D is possibly TRBD2 (6 bases). This CDR3 region has 15 residues. V lost 2 bases and J lost 3, with 14 bases in between. Germline V gene lookup returns CDR1 WSHSY and CDR2 SAAADI. The CDR3 DNA reads TGCGCCAGCAGTGAGATGGCAGGGACTTACTACGAGCAGTACTTC. It specifies CASSEMAGTYYEQYF.

The chain recombines TRBV29-1 with TRBJ2-2; 9 bases match TRBD2. Germline CDR1 is SQVTM and CDR2 is ANQGSEA. Trimming at V came to 7 bases and at J to 6 bases, leaving 9 bases not matched to a gene. The CDR3 loop spans 14 amino acids. Here the CDR3 DNA reads TGCAGCGGCGGGGGCGGGAGGGCCCCCGGGGAGCTGTTTTTT. This sequence encodes CSGGGGRAPGELFF.

The sample holds a few counts of this clonotype. This rearrangement joins TRBV20-1 to TRBJ2-1; D may be TRBD2 (5 bases). Germline V CDR1 and CDR2: DFQATT, SNEGSKA (reference sequence). V gave up 3 bases and J gave up 6 bases, with 12 bases separating them. The CDR3 spans 13 residues. The CDR3 DNA reads as TGCAGTGCTAGTAGCGTTAATACCAATGAGCAGTTCTTC. Its protein product is CSASSVNTNEQFF.

The CDR3 DNA follows: TGCGCCAGCAGCCCATGGACTAGCGGGAGGGCCTACAATGAGCAGTTCTTC. Protein: CASSPWTSGRAYNEQFF. The V and J genes are TRBV10-2 and TRBJ2-1; 15 bases line up with TRBD2. Germline V gene data show CDR1 as WSHSY and CDR2 as SAAADI. The CDR3 sequence is 17 residues long. With V trimmed by 6 bases and J by 2 bases, 5 bases remained unmatched.

The CDR3 bases are TGTGCCATCAGCCAGGACAGGCTTAGCTCTGGGGCCAACGTCCTGACTTTC. Translated, it gives CAISQDRLSSGANVLTF. This rearrangement joins TRBV10-3 to TRBJ2-6; 7 bases are a match to TRBD1. Germline CDR1 reads ENHRY; CDR2 reads SYGVKD. Unmatched junction bases numbered 8, after V lost 6 bases and J lost 0 bases. The CDR3 covers 17 residues.